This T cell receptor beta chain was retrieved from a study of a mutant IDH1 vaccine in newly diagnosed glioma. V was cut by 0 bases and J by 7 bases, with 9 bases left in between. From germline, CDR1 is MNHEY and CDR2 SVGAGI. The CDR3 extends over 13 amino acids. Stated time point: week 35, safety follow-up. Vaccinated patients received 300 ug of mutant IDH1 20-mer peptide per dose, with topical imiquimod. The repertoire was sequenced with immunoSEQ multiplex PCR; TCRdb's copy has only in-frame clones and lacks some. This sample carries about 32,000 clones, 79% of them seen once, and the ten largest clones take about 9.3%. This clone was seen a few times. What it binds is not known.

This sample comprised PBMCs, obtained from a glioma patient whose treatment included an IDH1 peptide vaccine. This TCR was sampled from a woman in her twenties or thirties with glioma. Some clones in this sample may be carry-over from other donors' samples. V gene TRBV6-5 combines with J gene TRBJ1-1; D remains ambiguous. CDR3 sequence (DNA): TGTGCCAGCAGTTACTCGACTACAATTGAAGCTTTCTTT. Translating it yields CASSYSTTIEAFF.